This TCR beta chain was sequenced in a study of read filtering for tumor transcriptome and immune sequencing (dated by TCRdb to about 2020). Notes on the research overall: Of the patients in the cohort, some 18 were male and 14 were female, and their mean age was about 69 years, with a range of roughly 45 to 80. By revised international staging, eight or nine patients were R-ISS I, under 20 were R-ISS II and 6 or 7 were R-ISS III. One main goal was a read-filtering strategy for immune repertoire data, in particular deciding whether clonotypes backed by only one read should be removed. Per sample, about 4.05 to 10.27 million TCR-region mapped reads were obtained with IR-seq, compared with only 85 to 1273 with RNA-seq. After DNase treatment, whole-transcriptome libraries were prepared with the TruSeq RNA Access Library Prep Kit. TCR repertoires obtained by targeted immune repertoire sequencing and by bulk whole-transcriptome sequencing performed on the same bone marrow samples were compared.

The study at large found these results: In IR-seq, single-read clonotypes were around four fifths of clonotypes but approximately 4% of total reads; in RNA-seq they were about 68% of clonotypes and 35% to 45% of reads. Rather than purified T cells, the sorted CD138-negative fraction was a mixed bone marrow immune population. When single-read clonotypes were removed, the proportions of shared clonotypes in IR-seq and RNA-seq correlated more strongly. Compared with RNA-seq, IR-seq captured clonotypes at much higher depth and more reliably, and a smaller IR-seq throughput was enough to identify most shared clonotypes.

Every patient had bone marrow sampled at the time of active disease. Ficoll-Hypaque density gradient centrifugation was used to isolate the bone marrow mononuclear cells. CD138-negative cells were obtained by negative selection after labeling with CD138 magnetic microbeads on a MACS separator, removing myeloma plasma cells. Flow cytometry on an Attune NxT with CD138 antibodies was used to check the purity of the isolated cells. Total RNA was extracted with TRIzol reagent and quantified with a NanoDrop spectrophotometer. Paired RNA-seq and IR-seq were performed on the CD138-negative bone marrow sample of each patient. CDR1 and CDR2 were assigned from the germline V gene as KGHSH and LQKENI. Inclusive of the bounding cysteine and phenylalanine, the CDR3 is 14 residues long. The only DNA kept is the CDR3, 42 bases in frame from the first base. V loses 4 bases, J loses 0 bases, and the germline ends lie 10 bases apart.

TCR libraries were constructed from roughly 400 ng RNA using the Immunoverse kit, and molecular barcoded adaptors covering alpha/delta and beta/gamma chains were employed. TCR library preparation used the same RNA that went into transcriptome sequencing. Sequencing of the TCR libraries was done on an Illumina HiSeq 4000 with 2 x 150 cycles. As for the original processing: With MiXCR, TCR reads were aligned to human V, D, J and C references and assembled into CDR3 clonotypes, with quality filtering and error correction included. The tcR package in R was used for analysis of clonotype counts and gene usage diversity. For inspection of raw mapping reads, RNA-seq reads were mapped by STAR aligner version 2.5.3a onto GRCh37 of the human genome. To test how sequencing depth affected the clonotypes detected, IR-seq fastq files were randomly downsampled with Seqtk 1.3. TCRdb reprocessed the public reads (quality trimming at Q25 with fastp, clone calling with MiXCR) and kept in-frame beta chains. Identical CDR3 proteins give one entry, which carries the most common genes and DNA. The V and J calls follow TCRdb's processing rather than the paper's. Present in this sample are over 50,000 distinct CDR3 sequences, 14% of which were seen just once. The biggest ten clones account for approximately 50% of the sample.

At least ten counts were recorded for this clonotype. Its cognate antigen has yet to be identified. No base quality information exists; no much larger clone differs at one position. Recombination joined TRBV18 with TRBJ2-7; TRBD2 is perhaps the D gene, given 5 matching bases. The sequence derives from a donor aged 40 or older with multiple myeloma. The sample comprised a population of CD138-negative cells sorted from bone marrow. The cell subset or site tag for this specimen amounts to: bone marrow mononuclear cells depleted of CD138+ plasma/myeloma cells by negative magnetic selection. The CDR3: CASSHFGVSYEQYF. The nucleotide sequence reads as follows: TGTGCCAGCTCACATTTCGGGGTCTCCTACGAGCAGTACTTC.